These T cell receptor beta chains were read from a single sample in a study of technical replicates of blood from a few donors. Assay: immunoSEQ multiplex PCR; the TCRdb copy retains only in-frame clones and omits some. This sample carries around 78,000 clones, approximately 95% of them seen once, and the ten largest clones take approximately 0.26%. Sequencing used T cells isolated from PBMCs. These receptors all come from a human donor in good health. Each CDR3 is given with its conserved first and last residue. Each record gives: V gene, D gene, J gene, clone size, CDR3 protein, CDR3 DNA. The D gene is left open where the match is weak. Rows give clone size only sometimes, using once, few, many, or a class for an expanded clone.

v_call: TRBV7-9
d_call: TRBD2
j_call: TRBJ2-7
clone_size: NA
cdr3_aa: CASSGQRGLYEQYF
cdr3_nt: TGTGCCAGCAGCGGGCAGCGGGGGCTATACGAGCAGTACTTC

v_call: TRBV10-3
d_call: NA
j_call: TRBJ1-4
clone_size: NA
cdr3_aa: CATQGGENEKLFF
cdr3_nt: TGTGCCACTCAGGGTGGTGAGAATGAAAAACTGTTTTTT

v_call: TRBV7-3
d_call: NA
j_call: TRBJ1-1
clone_size: NA
cdr3_aa: CASSEMYGDTEAFF
cdr3_nt: TGTGCCAGCAGTGAAATGTACGGGGACACTGAAGCTTTCTTT

v_call: TRBV27
d_call: NA
j_call: TRBJ1-6
clone_size: NA
cdr3_aa: CASRAGGGDNSPLHF
cdr3_nt: TGTGCCAGCAGGGCCGGAGGAGGGGATAATTCACCCCTCCACTTT

v_call: TRBV7-3
d_call: NA
j_call: TRBJ2-7
clone_size: NA
cdr3_aa: CASSHSGSYEQYF
cdr3_nt: TGTGCCAGCAGCCACTCAGGCTCCTACGAGCAGTACTTC

v_call: TRBV4-2
d_call: NA
j_call: TRBJ1-1
clone_size: NA
cdr3_aa: CASSQDVGAYTEAFF
cdr3_nt: TGTGCCAGCAGCCAAGATGTGGGGGCATACACTGAAGCTTTCTTT

v_call: TRBV5-1
d_call: TRBD2
j_call: TRBJ2-1
clone_size: NA
cdr3_aa: CASSFLGLGSNEQFF
cdr3_nt: TGCGCCAGCAGCTTCTTGGGACTAGGGTCCAATGAGCAGTTCTTC

v_call: TRBV18
d_call: NA
j_call: TRBJ1-5
clone_size: NA
cdr3_aa: CASSPHEGQPQHF
cdr3_nt: TGTGCCAGCTCACCACATGAGGGACAGCCCCAGCATTTT

v_call: TRBV7-7
d_call: TRBD1
j_call: TRBJ2-7
clone_size: NA
cdr3_aa: CASSPHPQPGQGTEQYF
cdr3_nt: TGTGCCAGCAGCCCCCACCCCCAACCGGGACAGGGAACCGAGCAGTACTTC

v_call: TRBV5-4
d_call: TRBD2
j_call: TRBJ2-1
clone_size: NA
cdr3_aa: CASSLPTSGIYNEQFF
cdr3_nt: TGTGCCAGCAGCTTGCCGACTAGCGGGATCTACAATGAGCAGTTCTTC

v_call: TRBV27
d_call: NA
j_call: TRBJ2-1
clone_size: NA
cdr3_aa: CASSYFGGAYNEQFF
cdr3_nt: TGTGCCAGCAGTTACTTCGGCGGCGCCTACAATGAGCAGTTCTTC

v_call: TRBV15
d_call: TRBD2
j_call: TRBJ2-1
clone_size: once
cdr3_aa: CATSRKLSGGAANEQFF
cdr3_nt: TGTGCCACCAGCAGAAAACTCAGCGGGGGGGCGGCCAATGAGCAGTTCTTC

v_call: TRBV14
d_call: TRBD2
j_call: TRBJ2-5
clone_size: NA
cdr3_aa: CASSPGLARYQYF
cdr3_nt: TGTGCCAGCAGCCCGGGACTAGCGAGGTACCAGTACTTC

v_call: TRBV19
d_call: TRBD1
j_call: TRBJ2-7
clone_size: NA
cdr3_aa: CASSIRTGNYEQYF
cdr3_nt: TGTGCCAGTAGTATTCGGACAGGGAACTACGAGCAGTACTTC

v_call: TRBV27
d_call: TRBD2
j_call: TRBJ2-7
clone_size: NA
cdr3_aa: CASSLRGLEIPYEQYF
cdr3_nt: TGTGCCAGCAGTTTAAGGGGACTAGAAATTCCCTACGAGCAGTACTTC

v_call: TRBV6-1
d_call: TRBD2
j_call: TRBJ2-5
clone_size: NA
cdr3_aa: CASSEVSGGWTTQYF
cdr3_nt: TGTGCCAGCAGTGAGGTTAGCGGGGGATGGACGACCCAGTACTTC

v_call: TRBV27
d_call: TRBD2
j_call: TRBJ2-5
clone_size: NA
cdr3_aa: CASSPRLAGGIETQYF
cdr3_nt: TGTGCCAGCAGTCCAAGACTAGCGGGAGGTATCGAGACCCAGTACTTC

v_call: TRBV29-1
d_call: NA
j_call: TRBJ1-1
clone_size: NA
cdr3_aa: CSVVRDTEAFF
cdr3_nt: TGCAGCGTTGTTCGGGACACTGAAGCTTTCTTT

v_call: TRBV7-9
d_call: TRBD2
j_call: TRBJ2-2
clone_size: NA
cdr3_aa: CATGREPGELFF
cdr3_nt: TGTGCCACGGGGCGGGAGCCCGGGGAGCTGTTTTTT

v_call: TRBV7-8
d_call: NA
j_call: TRBJ2-7
clone_size: NA
cdr3_aa: CASSSNRDSYEQYF
cdr3_nt: TGTGCCAGCAGCTCTAATCGGGATTCCTACGAGCAGTACTTC

v_call: TRBV4-1
d_call: NA
j_call: TRBJ2-1
clone_size: NA
cdr3_aa: CASSQDGVPSSYNEQFF
cdr3_nt: TGCGCCAGCAGCCAAGACGGGGTTCCAAGCTCCTACAATGAGCAGTTCTTC

v_call: TRBV6-5
d_call: NA
j_call: TRBJ2-1
clone_size: NA
cdr3_aa: CASTNYNEQFF
cdr3_nt: TGTGCCAGCACCAACTACAATGAGCAGTTCTTC

v_call: TRBV10-1
d_call: TRBD1
j_call: TRBJ2-7
clone_size: once
cdr3_aa: CASSPTARTGGKYEQYF
cdr3_nt: TGCGCCAGCAGTCCTACCGCCCGGACAGGGGGCAAGTACGAGCAGTACTTC

v_call: TRBV19
d_call: TRBD1
j_call: TRBJ1-2
clone_size: NA
cdr3_aa: CASSPGTGGAHYGYTF
cdr3_nt: TGTGCCAGTAGTCCCGGGACAGGGGGCGCCCACTATGGCTACACCTTC

v_call: TRBV7-9
d_call: TRBD1
j_call: TRBJ2-2
clone_size: NA
cdr3_aa: CASSGPRDRHYPSSGELFF
cdr3_nt: TGTGCCAGCAGCGGCCCCCGGGACAGGCACTACCCTTCCTCCGGGGAGCTGTTTTTT

v_call: TRBV7-9
d_call: TRBD1
j_call: TRBJ1-1
clone_size: NA
cdr3_aa: CASSFGQGRGTEAFF
cdr3_nt: TGTGCCAGCAGCTTCGGACAGGGGAGGGGGACTGAAGCTTTCTTT

v_call: TRBV28
d_call: NA
j_call: TRBJ2-7
clone_size: NA
cdr3_aa: CASRSGTGSEQYF
cdr3_nt: TGTGCCAGCAGATCAGGGACTGGCTCCGAGCAGTACTTC

v_call: TRBV7-8
d_call: TRBD1
j_call: TRBJ2-7
clone_size: NA
cdr3_aa: CASSFPGQVYEQYF
cdr3_nt: TGTGCCAGCAGCTTCCCGGGACAGGTCTACGAGCAGTACTTC

v_call: TRBV10-1
d_call: TRBD1
j_call: TRBJ1-1
clone_size: once
cdr3_aa: CASSEFTGQGRRMNTEAFF
cdr3_nt: TGCGCCAGCAGTGAGTTCACAGGACAGGGCCGGCGAATGAACACTGAAGCTTTCTTT

v_call: TRBV4-1
d_call: TRBD1
j_call: TRBJ1-1
clone_size: NA
cdr3_aa: CASSLDRDTEAFF
cdr3_nt: TGCGCCAGCAGCCTAGACAGGGACACTGAAGCTTTCTTT

v_call: TRBV10-2
d_call: TRBD1
j_call: TRBJ1-2
clone_size: NA
cdr3_aa: CASRDTGGSNYGYTF
cdr3_nt: TGCGCCAGCAGAGATACAGGGGGCTCCAACTATGGCTACACCTTC

v_call: TRBV6-5
d_call: TRBD1
j_call: TRBJ2-1
clone_size: NA
cdr3_aa: CASSYSSGGTVNEQFF
cdr3_nt: TGTGCCAGCAGTTACTCTTCAGGGGGAACGGTGAATGAGCAGTTCTTC